Presented here are 6 T cell receptor beta chains from one specimen sequenced in a study of cytomegalovirus exposure and HLA in healthy donors. Amplification used 60 Vbeta primers and 13 Jbeta primers. Method: immunoSEQ multiplex PCR; TCRdb's copy keeps in-frame clones and lacks some. Among 130,000 to 150,000 clones listed, approximately 80% were seen once. The sample consisted of PBMCs. These receptors all stem from a woman aged 55-69 years in good health and CMV-seropositive.

The chain joins TRBV7-8 to TRBJ2-1; D perhaps matches TRBD1 (7 bases). CDR3 length equals 15 residues. The germline V and J ends were trimmed by 1 base and 8 bases, with 15 bases remaining between them. From germline, CDR1 is SGHVS and CDR2 FQNEAQ. CDR3 loop: CASSLGRGRDDEQFF. CDR3 nucleotides: TGTGCCAGCAGCTTAGGAAGGGGGCGGGATGATGAGCAGTTCTTC.

The chain carries TRBV5-1 and TRBJ2-3; TRBD1 matches at 10 bases. The germline V gene encodes CDR1 SGHRS and CDR2 YFSETQ. V lost 0 bases and J lost 1; bases outside the gene matches: 17. The length of the CDR3 is 21 residues. The CDR3 DNA sequence: TGCGCCAGCAGCTTGGGGCCCCCCGGACAGGGGGGAATCTCGGGCACAGATACGCAGTATTTT. Protein: CASSLGPPGQGGISGTDTQYF.

The rearrangement joins TRBV6-5 to TRBJ2-3, with D possibly being TRBD2 (5 bases). CDR3 length equals 13 residues. The V end was cut by 6 bases, the J end by 0 bases, with 7 bases between. Per germline, CDR1 MNHEY and CDR2 SVGAGI. The CDR3 DNA reads as TGTGCCAGCAGAAGAGGGAGCACAGATACGCAGTATTTT. As protein: CASRRGSTDTQYF.

The J gene is TRBJ2-3, the V gene TRBV30, with D possibly being TRBD1 (6 bases). The CDR3 has 17 residues. The germline V gene encodes CDR1 GTSNPN and CDR2 SVGIG (reference sequence). Trimming left V 2 bases short and J 3 bases short, with 21 bases between. The CDR3 here is CAWSLLGPGVGTDTQYF. CDR3 in DNA: TGTGCCTGGAGTCTTCTGGGGCCAGGGGTTGGGACAGATACGCAGTATTTT.

The gene calls are TRBV7-9 and TRBJ2-3; TRBD1 is a possible D gene (6 bases). The CDR3 contains 16 residues. Germline lookup yields CDR1 SEHNR and CDR2 FQNEAQ (reference sequence). V lost 3 bases, J lost 2 bases, and 15 bases lay in between. In DNA, the CDR3 is TGTGCCAGCAGCTTGGGGACACAGGAGGTCACAGATACGCAGTATTTT. This codes for CASSLGTQEVTDTQYF.

The V and J genes are TRBV19 and TRBJ2-2; tentative D call: TRBD1 (5 bases). Germline assignment: CDR1 LNHDA and CDR2 SQIVND (reference sequence). This CDR3 is 14 amino acids long. V was cut by 6 bases and J by 1 base, with 9 bases left in between. The CDR3 region is CASRYGQNTGELFF. For the CDR3, the DNA is TGTGCCAGTAGATACGGACAGAACACCGGGGAGCTGTTTTTT.